The 13 T cell receptor beta chains in this list originate from one sample, sequenced in a study of lymphopenia after photon versus proton radiotherapy. Clones were read by immunoSEQ multiplex PCR, and TCRdb kept only the in-frame ones, dropping some. Seen here are roughly 16,000 clones, more than 75% observed once, and the top ten hold more than 9%. The sequenced sample was peripheral blood, obtained from a patient treated with proton-based radiotherapy. Source of these receptors: a man aged 65 to 85 with pancreatic cancer.

The CDR3, as DNA: TGTGCCAGTAGTAACACAGGGGAGAATGAAAAACTGTTTTTT. It yields the protein CASSNTGENEKLFF. The genes are TRBV19 and TRBJ1-4, with 7 bases lining up with TRBD1. V was pared by 4 bases and J by 5 bases, with 4 bases of the junction left unmatched. Germline assignment: CDR1 LNHDA and CDR2 SQIVND (reference sequence). The CDR3 has 14 amino acids.

The chain carries TRBV6-1 and TRBJ2-7, with D tentatively TRBD1 (6 bases). V lost 7 bases and J lost 3, with 16 bases in between. The V gene's germline CDR1 is MNHNS and CDR2 SASEGT. The CDR3 spans 14 residues. This chain's CDR3 is CASTLSAGVYEQYF. The CDR3 nucleotides read TGTGCCAGCACTCTCTCCGCAGGGGTCTACGAGCAGTACTTC.

This clone appeared a few times. V is TRBV5-6 and J is TRBJ1-2; D ambiguous. The germline gives CDR1 SGHDT, CDR2 YYEEEE. V dropped 0 bases and J dropped 2 bases, with 5 bases sitting between them. This CDR3 spans 13 amino acids. CDR3 DNA: TGTGCCAGCAGCTTGGGAGGGAACTATGGCTACACCTTC. Translated, it gives CASSLGGNYGYTF.

The rearrangement joins TRBV19 to TRBJ1-1, with 7 bases lining up with TRBD1. The germline V gene has CDR1 LNHDA and CDR2 SQIVND (reference sequence). Germline trimming cut 2 bases from V and 3 bases from J; bases unmatched to any gene: 12. The CDR3 extends over 17 amino acids. CDR3 in DNA: TGTGCCAGTAGTATACCATACAGACAGGGACGGGACACTGAAGCTTTCTTT. Translated, it gives CASSIPYRQGRDTEAFF. Full variable domain (remainder filled in from reference TRBV19 and TRBJ1-1): DGGITQSPKYLFRKEGQNVTLSCEQNLNHDAMYWYRQDPGQGLRLIYYSQIVNDFQKGDIAEGYSVSREKKESFPLTVTSAQKNPTAFYLCASSIPYRQGRDTEAFFGQGTRLTVV.

The rearrangement links TRBV9 to TRBJ1-1; D remains unclear. The CDR3 consists of 14 residues. Germline V gives CDR1 SGDLS, CDR2 YYNGEE. Trimming took 3 bases from V and 0 from J, leaving 9 bases between them. CDR3 in amino acids: CASSDASVNTEAFF. CDR3 DNA: TGTGCCAGCAGCGACGCCTCGGTGAACACTGAAGCTTTCTTT.

This clone has a single count. The chain has TRBV19 and TRBJ1-5; 7 nucleotides agree with TRBD1. The CDR3 has 15 residues. Trimming took 5 bases from V and 4 from J; bases not matched to a gene: 8. The germline V gene encodes CDR1 LNHDA and CDR2 SQIVND (reference sequence). CDR3 sequence: CASSPGTDFNQPQHF. The CDR3 bases are TGTGCCAGTAGTCCCGGGACAGACTTTAATCAGCCCCAGCATTTT.

This chain links TRBV5-1 with TRBJ2-3, with D tentatively TRBD2 (6 bases). CDR1 is SGHRS, CDR2 YFSETQ, per germline. V was shortened by 0 bases and J by 2 bases, with 13 bases between the two germline ends. The CDR3 extends over 16 amino acids. CDR3 nucleotide sequence: TGCGCCAGCAGCTTGGGAGGACTAACGGCCACAGATACGCAGTATTTT. It is translated as CASSLGGLTATDTQYF. Supplemented by reference TRBV5-1 and TRBJ2-3, the full variable domain reads KAGVTQTPRYLIKTRGQQVTLSCSPISGHRSVSWYQQTPGQGLQFLFEYFSETQRNKGNFPGRFSGRQFSNSRSEMNVSTLELGDSALYLCASSLGGLTATDTQYFGPGTRLTVL.

The chain employs TRBV30 and TRBJ1-2; unclear D gene. In germline, CDR1 is GTSNPN, CDR2 SVGIG (reference sequence). V lost 8 bases and J lost 0, with 10 bases in between. The CDR3 runs to 12 residues. CDR3 sequence reads: CATSHTNYGYTF. As DNA, the CDR3 is TGTGCCACCAGCCACACTAACTATGGCTACACCTTC.

V usage is TRBV6-5 and J usage is TRBJ2-3; 9 bases map to TRBD1. The junction had 2 bases not matched to a gene; V was cut back by 5 bases and J by 2 bases. In germline, CDR1 is MNHEY, CDR2 SVGAGI. The CDR3 has 14 residues. This chain's CDR3 is CASSRDRATDTQYF. The CDR3 DNA reads TGTGCCAGCAGTCGGGACAGGGCCACAGATACGCAGTATTTT.

The V gene is TRBV2, the J gene TRBJ2-5, with 7 positions matching TRBD1. The CDR3 length is 15 residues. Per the germline V gene, CDR1 is SNHLY and CDR2 is FYNNEI. V was clipped by 7 bases and J by 0 bases; unmatched bases: 8. CDR3 amino acids: CASTAHGTDQETQYF. CDR3 sequence (DNA): TGTGCCAGCACTGCACACGGGACAGACCAAGAGACCCAGTACTTC.

This rearrangement joins TRBV11-2 to TRBJ1-1; D gene unclear. Looked up from germline, CDR1 is SGHAT and CDR2 is FQNNGV. The CDR3 is made up of 17 amino acids. Trimming removed 2 bases from V and 1 base from J, with 17 bases in between. The CDR3 reads CASSLTAPTLRNTEAFF. DNA of the CDR3: TGTGCCAGCAGCTTAACAGCTCCGACCCTAAGGAACACTGAAGCTTTCTTT.

The gene calls are TRBV7-2 and TRBJ1-2; D is possibly TRBD1 (5 bases). Per germline, CDR1 SGHTA and CDR2 FQGNSA. V shed 2 bases and J shed 8 bases, with 18 bases lying between them. This CDR3 spans 15 amino acids. The CDR3 spells CASSLTAGSRRGYTF. The CDR3 DNA is TGTGCCAGCAGCTTAACCGCAGGGTCCCGCCGGGGCTACACCTTC.

The V gene is TRBV14, the J gene TRBJ1-2, with D maybe TRBD1 (5 bases). The length of the CDR3 is 15 residues. V dropped 2 bases and J dropped 8 bases, with 18 bases sitting between them. CDR1 is SGHDN and CDR2 is FVKESK in the germline V gene. The CDR3 sequence: CASSQTRRDLSGYTF. The CDR3 DNA reads as TGTGCCAGCAGCCAAACCCGGCGGGACCTCTCCGGCTACACCTTC.